This T cell receptor beta chain stems from a study of T-cell reconstitution after alpha-beta-depleted transplantation in children. Unique molecular identifiers were incorporated during preparation of the TCRbeta library. TCRdb re-called the PCR reads through MiXCR, storing one row per CDR3 protein. The data show 490,000 or so distinct CDR3 sequences, 8% to 11% seen once. With respect to this clonotype: At one of its ends the junction is not consistent with the germline gene, which may arise from a read error.

The CDR3 length is 15 residues. Germline CDR1 is SGHAT and CDR2 is FQNNGV. The chain uses TRBV11-2 and TRBJ2-3; TRBD2 agrees at 9 bases. Here the sequenced sample was PBMCs, taken before TCRalphabeta/CD19-depleted stem cell transplant. The sequence was obtained from a child under 10 years old with inherited bone marrow failure, due to receive a stem cell transplant. CDR3 protein: CASSFSGSHGDTQFF. CDR3 coding DNA: TGTGCCAGCAGCTTTAGCGGGAGCCATGGAGATACGCAGTTTTTT.